The clone carrying this T cell receptor beta chain occurred a few times. Original processing methods: From reference gene primer amplification, estimates of nucleated cell counts were derived. Produced via immunoSEQ multiplex PCR; TCRdb's table is partial and in-frame only. The DNA gave D and trimming, while V, J and clone size come from that table. The sample holds 130,000 or so clones; 88% are singletons and the top ten take about a tenth. These data originate in a study of blood T cell repertoires in COVID-19. Background on the study: Whether acute or convalescent, the COVID-19 samples came from the United States, Italy and Spain. The cDNA or gDNA used as material had been derived from T cells, B-cell-depleted T cells, or PBMCs.

Germline-derived CDR1 and CDR2 are MNHEY and SMNVEV (reference sequence). The CDR3 sequence is 14 residues long. V lost 4 bases to trimming and J lost 6 bases; unmatched junction nucleotides: 7. This receptor was taken from a man aged 45-65 years with acute or convalescent COVID-19. The sample was peripheral blood. The V call is TRBV27, the J call TRBJ2-7, with TRBD1 matching over 9 bases. The CDR3 sequence: CASSSWDRAGEQYF. DNA of the CDR3: TGTGCCAGCAGTTCATGGGACAGGGCTGGCGAGCAGTACTTC.